These 21 T cell receptor beta chains were all obtained from the same sample, sequenced in a study of T cell responses to AZD1222 COVID-19 vaccine. The repertoire was sequenced with immunoSEQ multiplex PCR; TCRdb's copy has only in-frame clones and lacks some. The sample has 66,000 or so clones, 70% to 80% seen once. This material consisted of peripheral blood, taken on day 0 of MenACWY control vaccination. All receptors derive from an adult in good health.

V gene TRBV19 combines with J gene TRBJ1-1, with TRBD1 matching over 9 bases. V was clipped by 4 bases and J by 8 bases; unmatched bases: 2. The CDR3 is 12 amino acids. Germline V gene lookup returns CDR1 LNHDA and CDR2 SQIVND (reference sequence). CDR3 loop: CASSTGTGEAFF. CDR3 nucleotide sequence: TGTGCCAGTAGTACAGGGACAGGGGAAGCTTTCTTT.

V and J are TRBV24-1 and TRBJ2-1, with 10 bases fitting TRBD1. The V and J ends lost 3 bases and 7 bases, in that order; junction bases with no gene match: 5. In germline, CDR1 is KGHDR, CDR2 SFDVKD. This CDR3 spans 15 amino acids. The CDR3, as DNA: TGTGCCACCAGTGATCTCGGGACAGGGGTGAATGAGCAGTTCTTC. It codes for CATSDLGTGVNEQFF.

The J gene is TRBJ1-5, the V gene TRBV19; 7 positions match TRBD1. This CDR3 has 12 amino acids. The ends lost 2 bases at V and 10 bases at J; junction bases unmatched: 2. The germline V gene encodes CDR1 LNHDA and CDR2 SQIVND (reference sequence). This CDR3 is CASSIRDSPQHF. In DNA form, the CDR3 reads TGTGCCAGTAGTATAAGGGACAGCCCCCAGCATTTT. Filled out from reference TRBV19 and TRBJ1-5, the complete variable domain reads DGGITQSPKYLFRKEGQNVTLSCEQNLNHDAMYWYRQDPGQGLRLIYYSQIVNDFQKGDIAEGYSVSREKKESFPLTVTSAQKNPTAFYLCASSIRDSPQHFGDGTRLSIL.

This chain connects TRBV5-8 to TRBJ2-1, with 13 positions matching TRBD2. Per the germline V gene, CDR1 is SGHTS and CDR2 is YDEGEE. This CDR3 comprises 19 residues. V shed 1 base, J shed 0 bases, and the junction held 7 bases outside the gene matches. In DNA form, the CDR3 reads TGTGCCAGCAGCTTGCTAGGGACTAGCGGGGCCTCCTCCTACAATGAGCAGTTCTTC. Translating it yields CASSLLGTSGASSYNEQFF.

This rearrangement joins TRBV5-1 to TRBJ1-4, with 9 bases lining up with TRBD1. CDR3 size: 16 residues. After removal of 2 bases from V and 8 bases from J, the junction contained 10 bases not matched to a gene. Germline-derived CDR1 and CDR2 are SGHRS and YFSETQ. The CDR3 DNA follows: TGCGCCAGCAGCTTTACAGGGGGCGCGGCAAGAGAAAAACTGTTTTTT. It yields the protein CASSFTGGAAREKLFF.

This clone was detected only a few times. The rearrangement joins TRBV7-6 to TRBJ2-5, with 9 bases lining up with TRBD2. The CDR3 totals 15 residues. The V gene end was trimmed by 3 bases and the J gene end by 1 base; junction bases not matched to a gene: 3. CDR1 SGHVS and CDR2 FNYEAQ come from the germline V gene. The CDR3 DNA reads as TGTGCCAGCAGCTTTGCGGGGGGGCGCCAAGAGACCCAGTACTTC. Its translation is CASSFAGGRQETQYF.

This clone was seen a single time. This chain joins TRBV27 and TRBJ1-2; D is perhaps TRBD1 (5 bases). There are 13 residues in the CDR3. The germline V gene has CDR1 MNHEY and CDR2 SMNVEV (reference sequence). The V gene lost 6 bases and the J gene lost 3 bases, with 11 bases spanning the gap. CDR3 in amino acids: CASRTGTDYGYTF. As DNA, the CDR3 is TGTGCCAGCAGAACCGGGACGGACTATGGCTACACCTTC.

The chain recombines TRBV19 with TRBJ1-5; D unresolved. The germline CDR1 and CDR2 sequences are LNHDA and SQIVND (reference sequence). Trimming shortened V by 11 bases and J by 4 bases, and 9 bases separated the two germline ends. The CDR3 covers 11 residues. CDR3 amino acids: CAGRSNQPQHF. CDR3 DNA: TGTGCCGGGAGATCGAATCAGCCCCAGCATTTT.

Many counts were recorded for this clone. The rearrangement links TRBV5-5 to TRBJ1-3; D unresolved. This CDR3 is built from 14 residues. The V gene lost 6 bases and the J gene lost 0 bases, with 10 bases spanning the gap. Looked up from germline, CDR1 is SGHKS and CDR2 is YYEKEE (reference sequence). CDR3 bases: TGTGCCAGCATCCGCAGCCTCTCTGGAAACACCATATATTTT. This codes for CASIRSLSGNTIYF.

The chain recombines TRBV6-5 with TRBJ1-2, with TRBD1 identical over 8 bases. The V and J ends lost 10 bases and 1 base, in that order; junction bases with no gene match: 11. The germline CDR1 and CDR2 sequences are MNHEY and SVGAGI. The CDR3 loop spans 15 amino acids. CDR3 nucleotides: TGTGCCACCGTCGCGGACAGGGCCGTTAACTATGGCTACACCTTC. It translates to CATVADRAVNYGYTF.

With respect to this clone: Germline is not matched at one junction end, which may reflect a read error. The V and J genes are TRBV7-7 and TRBJ2-2, with D uncertain. Germline CDR1 and CDR2: SSHAT and FNYEAQ (reference sequence). CDR3 length: 13 residues. The CDR3 loop is CASSLQAPGELFF. The CDR3, as DNA: TGTGCTAGCAGCTTGCAGGCGCCCGGGGAGCTGTTTTTT.

This clone was counted only a few times. The chain is built from TRBV7-9 and TRBJ1-5, with D unresolved. Trimming removed 2 bases from V and 6 bases from J, with 8 bases in between. The CDR3 is made up of 13 amino acids. Looked up from germline, CDR1 is SEHNR and CDR2 is FQNEAQ (reference sequence). DNA of the CDR3: TGTGCCAGCAGCTTATGGAAAGGTCAGCCCCAGCATTTT. Translating it yields CASSLWKGQPQHF.

This rearrangement joins TRBV2 to TRBJ2-2; TRBD1 matches at 7 bases. CDR3 length: 14 amino acids. V was clipped by 7 bases and J by 5 bases; unmatched bases: 7. Germline V CDR1 and CDR2: SNHLY, FYNNEI. The CDR3 nucleotides are TGTGCCAGCAACAGGGGAAGTAAGACCGGGGAGCTGTTTTTT. It translates to CASNRGSKTGELFF.

This chain connects TRBV7-2 to TRBJ1-5; D is perhaps TRBD1 (5 bases). Trimming shortened V by 5 bases and J by 1 base, and 12 bases separated the two germline ends. CDR3 length equals 15 residues. Germline CDR1 is SGHTA and CDR2 is FQGNSA. The chain's CDR3 is CASSQNGGSNQPQHF. The CDR3 DNA reads as TGTGCCAGCAGCCAGAACGGGGGAAGCAATCAGCCCCAGCATTTT.

V and J are TRBV27 and TRBJ2-1; D is ambiguous. From germline, CDR1 is MNHEY and CDR2 SMNVEV (reference sequence). This CDR3 is built from 15 residues. Trimming left V 5 bases short and J 3 bases short, with 14 bases between. The CDR3 is CASSPAVYDYNEQFF. In DNA form, the CDR3 reads TGTGCCAGCAGTCCTGCGGTTTATGACTACAATGAGCAGTTCTTC.

This clone showed up just a few times. CDR3 amino acids: CASGLLYEQYF. The CDR3 nucleotides read TGTGCTAGTGGTCTTCTCTACGAGCAGTACTTC. J is TRBJ2-7 and V is TRBV12-5, with D unclear. Trimming took off 5 bases at V and 3 bases at J, with 5 bases between the two ends. Germline V gene data show CDR1 as LGHNT and CDR2 as FRNRAP. The CDR3 has 11 residues.

DNA for the CDR3: TGTGCCAGCGAACTAACGGGACAGGGGACCACCGGGGAGCTGTTTTTT. It is translated as CASELTGQGTTGELFF. V is TRBV7-8 and J is TRBJ2-2; 10 bases align to TRBD1. CDR1 is SGHVS, CDR2 FQNEAQ, per germline. J gave up 4 bases and V 8 bases, and 10 bases lay outside the gene matches. The length of the CDR3 is 16 residues.

V and J are TRBV6-5 and TRBJ1-1, with D possibly being TRBD1 (5 bases). Germline loops: CDR1 MNHEY, CDR2 SVGAGI. V was clipped by 6 bases and J by 2 bases, with 13 bases between them. The CDR3 extends over 14 amino acids. The CDR3 DNA reads TGTGCCAGCAGGACGGGGGACGGAAACACTGAAGCTTTCTTT. Translated, it gives CASRTGDGNTEAFF.

This chain uses TRBV2 with TRBJ2-2, with TRBD2 as a possible D gene (6 bases). Trimming shortened V by 5 bases and J by 7 bases, and 11 bases separated the two germline ends. The CDR3 is made up of 13 amino acids. CDR1 and CDR2 from the germline V gene are SNHLY and FYNNEI. The CDR3 DNA reads as TGTGCCAGCAGTCCCAGGGAGGACGGGGAGCTGTTTTTT. It specifies CASSPREDGELFF.

The chain has TRBV19 and TRBJ2-3; D is perhaps TRBD1 or TRBD2 (5 bases each). CDR3 length: 13 residues. V lost 8 bases to trimming and J lost 4 bases, with 13 bases between them. Germline CDR1 is LNHDA and CDR2 is SQIVND (reference sequence). The CDR3 DNA follows: TGTGCCAGTGGGGGTATAGCTCCAGATACGCAGTATTTT. Residues: CASGGIAPDTQYF.

The chain recombines TRBV6-5 with TRBJ2-3; TRBD2 agrees at 14 bases. The CDR3 sequence is 16 residues long. The V and J ends lost 4 bases and 2 bases, in that order; junction bases with no gene match: 2. Germline V gene data show CDR1 as MNHEY and CDR2 as SVGAGI. The CDR3: CASSSGLAGVTDTQYF. The DNA for the CDR3 is TGTGCCAGCAGTTCGGGACTAGCGGGGGTCACAGATACGCAGTATTTT.